This T cell receptor beta chain derives from a study of identical twins. This clonotype was seen ten or more times. TCRdb reprocessed the 5' RACE reads with MiXCR, giving one entry per CDR3 protein. This sample has under 800,000 distinct CDR3 sequences; 21% occur once, and the top ten carry roughly 4%. This same sample was also part of a study on T cells expressing NK-cell markers.

Sequencing was carried out using PBMCs. The receptor's source is a woman between 18 and 29 years old in good health.

CDR3 sequence reads: CSAGRAEDTQYF. The CDR3 DNA is TGCAGCGCCGGGAGGGCGGAAGATACGCAGTATTTT. This chain uses TRBV29-1 with TRBJ2-3, with 8 positions matching TRBD2. Trimming took 7 bases from V and 5 from J; bases not matched to a gene: 5. The CDR3 runs to 12 residues. The germline V gene encodes CDR1 SQVTM and CDR2 ANQGSEA.